These 18 T cell receptor beta chains were all obtained from the same sample, sequenced in a study of CD8 T cells in ankylosing spondylitis. Study-wide results and limits: Roughly eight highly homologous variants formed a TCR beta motif that appeared characteristic of ankylosing spondylitis blood.

No antigens are known for them. TCRdb redid the calling of the 5' RACE reads with MiXCR, one entry per CDR3 protein. This sample has 670,000 or so distinct CDR3 sequences, with around 20% found just once. Sequenced: blood, either unsorted or a sorted T cell fraction (not recorded which). The receptors were sampled from a male donor with ankylosing spondylitis.

The chain carries TRBV12-3 or TRBV12-4 and TRBJ2-2; 7 bases match TRBD2. V lost 5 bases to trimming and J lost 6 bases; unmatched junction nucleotides: 6. This CDR3 is built from 14 residues. CDR3 coding DNA: TGTGCCAGCAGTGGACTAGGTTCTTCCGGGGAGCTGTTTTTT. Its protein product is CASSGLGSSGELFF.

This clonotype was seen a handful of times. This chain joins TRBV5-1 and TRBJ2-1; 14 bases map to TRBD2. The germline V gene encodes CDR1 SGHRS and CDR2 YFSETQ. This CDR3 comprises 14 residues. V trimming: 7 bases; J trimming: 7 bases; junction bases outside the gene matches: 4. CDR3: CASGRTSGGNEQFF. The CDR3 coding sequence is TGCGCCAGCGGGCGGACTAGCGGGGGGAATGAGCAGTTCTTC. The entire variable domain, with the rest obtained from reference TRBV5-1 and TRBJ2-1, is as follows: KAGVTQTPRYLIKTRGQQVTLSCSPISGHRSVSWYQQTPGQGLQFLFEYFSETQRNKGNFPGRFSGRQFSNSRSEMNVSTLELGDSALYLCASGRTSGGNEQFFGPGTRLTVL.

This clonotype has a count of ten or more. V is TRBV20-1 and J is TRBJ2-3, with a weak D call TRBD2 (6 bases). The CDR3 consists of 18 residues. V was cut by 2 bases and J by 4 bases, with 25 bases left in between. Germline lookup yields CDR1 DFQATT and CDR2 SNEGSKA (reference sequence). CDR3: CSARTPRAAGRVADTQYF. The DNA for the CDR3 is TGCAGTGCTAGAACCCCACGGGCGGCGGGGAGAGTGGCAGATACGCAGTATTTT.

The sample holds many counts of this clonotype. The V call is TRBV4-2, the J call TRBJ1-3; D is perhaps TRBD1 (6 bases). There are 15 residues in the CDR3. Trimming left V 4 bases short and J 4 bases short, with 14 bases between. Germline loops: CDR1 LGHNA, CDR2 YNFKEQ. The DNA of the CDR3 is TGTGCCAGCAGCCCTCCGGGACATCCAGGAAACACCATATATTTT. It yields the protein CASSPPGHPGNTIYF.

The J gene is TRBJ1-1, the V gene TRBV5-6; no clear D gene. Germline-derived CDR1 and CDR2 are SGHDT and YYEEEE. The length of the CDR3 is 13 residues. Trimming shortened V by 4 bases and J by 5 bases, and 12 bases separated the two germline ends. The CDR3 coding sequence is TGTGCCAGCAGCCCCCTCCGGGGAACTGAAGCTTTCTTT. Amino acid sequence: CASSPLRGTEAFF. Supplemented by reference TRBV5-6 and TRBJ1-1, the full variable domain reads DAGVTQSPTHLIKTRGQQVTLRCSPKSGHDTVSWYQQALGQGPQFIFQYYEEEERQRGNFPDRFSGHQFPNYSSELNVNALLLGDSALYLCASSPLRGTEAFFGQGTRLTVV.

This clonotype was found a few times. The chain recombines TRBV5-5 with TRBJ2-5, with 8 positions matching TRBD1. The CDR3 loop spans 15 amino acids. The germline CDR1 and CDR2 sequences are SGHKS and YYEKEE (reference sequence). J was trimmed by 1 base and V by 1 base; bases with no gene match: 3. The CDR3 DNA follows: TGTGCCAGCAGCTTGTTTGGACAGGGCCAAGAGACCCAGTACTTC. Its protein is CASSLFGQGQETQYF.

This clonotype was detected many times. The J gene is TRBJ1-1, the V gene TRBV5-6, with 8 bases matching TRBD1. This CDR3 is 12 amino acids long. Germline lookup yields CDR1 SGHDT and CDR2 YYEEEE. With V trimmed by 4 bases and J by 4 bases, 0 bases remained unmatched. CDR3 nucleotides: TGTGCCAGCAGCCAGGGGGCCACTGAAGCTTTCTTT. Amino acids: CASSQGATEAFF.

The V gene is TRBV20-1, the J gene TRBJ2-2; D remains ambiguous. There are 14 residues in the CDR3. V lost 6 bases and J lost 3, with 14 bases in between. Germline loops: CDR1 DFQATT, CDR2 SNEGSKA (reference sequence). The CDR3 protein is CSARKGSYTGELFF. As DNA, the CDR3 is TGCAGTGCAAGAAAGGGATCGTACACCGGGGAGCTGTTTTTT.

This clonotype was detected only a few times. The chain couples TRBV7-8 to TRBJ2-3, with 9 bases that match TRBD2. The CDR3 sequence is 16 residues long. The ends lost 5 bases at V and 1 base at J; junction bases unmatched: 7. The germline CDR1 and CDR2 sequences are SGHVS and FQNEAQ. CDR3 nucleotide sequence: TGTGCCAGCAGCCCGTGGGCTAGCGGGGGCACAGATACGCAGTATTTT. Translating gives CASSPWASGGTDTQYF.

This clonotype was observed a handful of times. This chain joins TRBV12-3 or TRBV12-4 and TRBJ2-5; D ambiguous. Deletions cut 5 bases from V and 5 bases from J, with 12 bases between. The CDR3 has 13 residues. The CDR3 nucleotides read TGTGCCAGCAGTGTATCTTTCTGGGAGACCCAGTACTTC. It encodes CASSVSFWETQYF.

This rearrangement joins TRBV20-1 to TRBJ1-1, with 7 bases matching TRBD1. V was pared by 3 bases and J by 6 bases, with 7 bases of the junction left unmatched. From germline, CDR1 is DFQATT and CDR2 SNEGSKA (reference sequence). The CDR3 runs to 13 residues. CDR3 amino acids: CSASPGQSAEAFF. The DNA for the CDR3 is TGCAGTGCTAGCCCGGGACAGTCGGCTGAAGCTTTCTTT.

The chain employs TRBV11-3 and TRBJ2-3; D gene unclear. The germline V and J ends were trimmed by 0 bases and 5 bases, with 9 bases remaining between them. The CDR3 extends over 14 amino acids. Germline values: CDR1 SGHNT, CDR2 YENEEA. CDR3 nucleotides: TGTGCCAGCAGCTTAGACTTTTCGGAAGATACGCAGTATTTT. Protein product: CASSLDFSEDTQYF.

The chain links TRBV6-1 to TRBJ2-7; 12 positions agree with TRBD2. CDR1 and CDR2 from the germline V gene are MNHNS and SASEGT. The CDR3 has 15 amino acids. V lost 5 bases, J lost 4 bases, and 6 bases stayed unmatched. CDR3 region: CASSLTSGSNYEQYF. The DNA of the CDR3 is TGTGCCAGCAGTCTGACTAGCGGGAGTAATTACGAGCAGTACTTC.

This clonotype was detected a few times. The V gene is TRBV15, the J gene TRBJ2-2; 10 positions match TRBD1. CDR3 size: 15 residues. V lost 5 bases, J lost 7 bases, and 7 bases stayed unmatched. Germline-derived CDR1 and CDR2 are LNHNV and YYDKDF (reference sequence). CDR3 nucleotides: TGTGCCACCAGCTTGACAGGGGGCGCGGACGGGGAGCTGTTTTTT. Protein product: CATSLTGGADGELFF.

This clonotype was observed a few times. The chain joins TRBV12-3 or TRBV12-4 to TRBJ1-4; 7 bases map to TRBD1. The ends lost 7 bases at V and 8 bases at J; junction bases unmatched: 13. There are 15 residues in the CDR3. This CDR3 is CASTPGAGGREKLFF. In DNA, the CDR3 is TGTGCCAGCACACCGGGCGCAGGGGGAAGGGAAAAACTGTTTTTT.

This sequence joins TRBV12-3 or TRBV12-4 and TRBJ2-2; D is possibly TRBD1 (5 bases). The V end was cut by 6 bases, the J end by 1 base, with 12 bases between. This CDR3 comprises 15 residues. In DNA form, the CDR3 reads TGTGCCAGCAGCCCCGACGGACAGAACACCGGGGAGCTGTTTTTT. It translates to CASSPDGQNTGELFF.

This clonotype was observed a handful of times. The chain links TRBV2 to TRBJ1-5, with D possibly TRBD1 on 5 matching bases. CDR1 SNHLY and CDR2 FYNNEI come from the germline V gene. Deletions cut 7 bases from V and 4 bases from J, with 11 bases between. The CDR3 is made up of 13 amino acids. This CDR3 is CASKGSQNQPQHF. The CDR3 region has the DNA TGTGCCAGCAAGGGGTCCCAAAATCAGCCCCAGCATTTT.

V is TRBV6-2 or TRBV6-3 and J is TRBJ2-1, with D perhaps matching TRBD2 (6 bases). Trimming took 6 bases from V and 8 from J, leaving 17 bases between them. This CDR3 region has 14 residues. Germline V gives CDR1 MNHEY, CDR2 SVGEGT. CDR3 residues: CASSPGTGADEQFF. CDR3 in DNA: TGTGCCAGCAGCCCCGGTACGGGAGCGGATGAGCAGTTCTTC.